The entry that follows covers one T cell receptor beta chain sequence. Its antigen is not known. This record comes from a study of beta chain features in type 1 diabetes. Study context: There was similarity between patients and healthy donors in age, gender and cell yields.

Study results and limitations: Among all four CD4+ subsets, Type 1 diabetes patients had TCRB CDR3s that were moderately but significantly shorter. High TCR expression in some cells could lead to their over-representation in cDNA sequencing.

Expressed TCRB transcripts were sequenced, since all the RNA that had been isolated was reverse transcribed. TCRdb keeps only in-frame clones here, not all; method: immunoSEQ multiplex PCR. Of roughly 180,000 clones listed, roughly 7.1% are singletons. Sequencing was performed on central memory CD4+ T cells from blood. This sequence was found in a woman in her thirties or forties with type 1 diabetes.

The CDR3 protein is CASSLGDRGREKLFF. The CDR3 DNA reads TGTGCCAGCAGCTTAGGGGACAGGGGTCGTGAAAAACTGTTTTTT. The chain links TRBV7-8 to TRBJ1-4; 10 bases agree with TRBD1. The trim removed 1 base at V and 7 bases at J, leaving 3 bases unmatched. Germline lookup yields CDR1 SGHVS and CDR2 FQNEAQ. The length of the CDR3 is 15 residues.